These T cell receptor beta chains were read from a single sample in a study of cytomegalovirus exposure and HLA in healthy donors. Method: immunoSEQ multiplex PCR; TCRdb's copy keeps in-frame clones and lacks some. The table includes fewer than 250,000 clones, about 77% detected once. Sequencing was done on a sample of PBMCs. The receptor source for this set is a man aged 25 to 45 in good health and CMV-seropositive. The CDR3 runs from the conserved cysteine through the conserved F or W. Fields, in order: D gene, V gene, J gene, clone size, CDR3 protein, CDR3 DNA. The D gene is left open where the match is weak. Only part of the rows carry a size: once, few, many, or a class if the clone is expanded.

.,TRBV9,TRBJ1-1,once,CASSATAGGYTEAFF,TGTGCCAGCAGCGCGACCGCGGGGGGCTACACTGAAGCTTTCTTT
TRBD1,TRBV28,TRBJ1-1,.,CASSLGQGKAFF,TGTGCCAGCAGTTTGGGACAGGGTAAGGCTTTCTTT
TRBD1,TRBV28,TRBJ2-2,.,CASSRDRGRTGELFF,TGTGCCAGCAGTCGGGACAGGGGCCGCACCGGGGAGCTGTTTTTT
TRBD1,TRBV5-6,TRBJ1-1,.,CASSLGGQGLNTEAFF,TGTGCCAGCAGCTTGGGGGGACAGGGGCTGAACACTGAAGCTTTCTTT
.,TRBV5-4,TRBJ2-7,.,CASSGSTTYEQYF,TGTGCCAGCAGCGGGTCGACTACCTACGAGCAGTACTTC
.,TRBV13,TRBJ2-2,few,CASSKTGESTGELFF,TGTGCCAGCAGCAAGACCGGAGAGAGCACCGGGGAGCTGTTTTTT
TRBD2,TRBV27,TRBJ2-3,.,CAKPSPGLAGVITDTQYF,TGTGCCAAACCCTCACCGGGACTAGCGGGAGTGATCACAGATACGCAGTATTTT
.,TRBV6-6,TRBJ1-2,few,CASSKNTQELGYTF,TGTGCCAGCAGTAAAAATACTCAAGAATTGGGCTACACCTTC
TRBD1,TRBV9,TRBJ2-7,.,CASSPRGQGGDEQYF,TGTGCCAGCAGCCCGCGGGGACAGGGAGGGGACGAGCAGTACTTC
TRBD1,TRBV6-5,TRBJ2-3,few,CASKPGQATDTQYF,TGTGCCAGCAAGCCTGGACAGGCAACAGATACGCAGTATTTT
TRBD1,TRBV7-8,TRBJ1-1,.,CASSPTGDTEAFF,TGTGCCAGCAGCCCGACAGGGGACACTGAAGCTTTCTTT
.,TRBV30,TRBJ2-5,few,CAWSRGSKETQYF,TGTGCCTGGAGTAGGGGGAGTAAGGAGACCCAGTACTTC
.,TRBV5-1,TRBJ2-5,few,CASSLEAGARFSQYF,TGCGCCAGCAGCTTAGAGGCAGGGGCCCGTTTTTCCCAGTACTTC
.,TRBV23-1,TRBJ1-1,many,CASSQSYKNTEAFF,TGCGCCAGCAGTCAATCATATAAGAACACTGAAGCTTTCTTT
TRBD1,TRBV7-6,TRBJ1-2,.,CASRRETGVNYGYTF,TGTGCCAGCAGAAGAGAGACAGGGGTTAACTATGGCTACACCTTC
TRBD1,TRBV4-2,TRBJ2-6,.,CASSQETGGAGGANVLTF,TGTGCCAGCAGCCAAGAGACAGGGGGCGCGGGAGGGGCCAACGTCCTGACTTTC
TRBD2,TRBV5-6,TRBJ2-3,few,CASSLRLAASTDTQYF,TGTGCCAGCAGCCTGCGACTAGCGGCTAGCACAGATACGCAGTATTTT
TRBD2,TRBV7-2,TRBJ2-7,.,CASSFGGGEQYF,TGTGCCAGCAGCTTCGGGGGGGGAGAGCAGTACTTC
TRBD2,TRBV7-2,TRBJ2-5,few,CASSPGVAGGLETQYF,TGTGCCAGCAGCCCCGGGGTAGCGGGAGGGTTGGAGACCCAGTACTTC
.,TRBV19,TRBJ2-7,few,CASRPSRQGGREQYF,TGTGCCAGTAGACCCAGTCGGCAGGGAGGCCGCGAGCAGTACTTC
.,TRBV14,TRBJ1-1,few,CASSQAPRVGAFF,TGTGCCAGCAGCCAAGCTCCCAGGGTCGGAGCTTTCTTT
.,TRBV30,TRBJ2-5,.,CAWSVVGETQYF,TGTGCCTGGAGTGTAGTCGGGGAGACCCAGTACTTC